This T cell receptor beta chain was obtained from a study of T cell responses to AZD1222 COVID-19 vaccine. Sequencing used immunoSEQ multiplex PCR; TCRdb keeps in-frame clones, though not all of them. This table has around 140,000 clones, over 75% appearing once. This clone was observed a few times. This sample comprised peripheral blood, obtained 28 days after the second dose of the MenACWY control vaccine. This TCR was recovered from an adult who received the MenACWY meningococcal vaccine as a control.

In DNA, the CDR3 is TGTGCCACCAGCAGAGATAATTATGGTGTTTTGGCAGGTTCCTATAATTCACCCCTCCACTTT. Protein: CATSRDNYGVLAGSYNSPLHF. This chain connects TRBV15 to TRBJ1-6, with D uncertain. Trimming shortened V by 0 bases and J by 1 base, and 22 bases separated the two germline ends. The CDR3 spans 21 residues. Germline V CDR1 and CDR2: LNHNV, YYDKDF (reference sequence). Based on the CDR3 plus reference TRBV15 and TRBJ1-6, the full variable domain is DAMVIQNPRYQVTQFGKPVTLSCSQTLNHNVMYWYQQKSSQAPKLLFHYYDKDFNNEADTPDNFQSRRPNTSFCFLDIRSPGLGDTAMYLCATSRDNYGVLAGSYNSPLHFGNGTRLTVT.